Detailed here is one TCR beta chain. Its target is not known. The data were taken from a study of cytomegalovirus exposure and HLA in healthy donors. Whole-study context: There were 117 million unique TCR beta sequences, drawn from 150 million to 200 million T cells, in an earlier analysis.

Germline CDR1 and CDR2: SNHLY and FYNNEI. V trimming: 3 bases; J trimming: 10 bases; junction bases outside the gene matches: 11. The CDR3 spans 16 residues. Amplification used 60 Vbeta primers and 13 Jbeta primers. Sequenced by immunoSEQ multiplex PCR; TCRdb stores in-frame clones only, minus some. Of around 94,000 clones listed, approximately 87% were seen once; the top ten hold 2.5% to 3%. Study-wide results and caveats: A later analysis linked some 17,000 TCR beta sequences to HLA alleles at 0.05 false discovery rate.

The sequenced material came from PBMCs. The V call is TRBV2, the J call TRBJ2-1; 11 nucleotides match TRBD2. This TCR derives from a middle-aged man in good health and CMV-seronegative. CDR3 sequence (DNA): TGTGCCAGCAGTGAGGGGCTAGCGGGGGGCGGGCGGGAGCAGTTCTTC. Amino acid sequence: CASSEGLAGGGREQFF.